The 28 T cell receptor beta chains reported below all come from one sample, sequenced in a study of control samples from healthy donors and cancer patients. Measured with immunoSEQ multiplex PCR; TCRdb has only the in-frame clones, and not every one. The table lists approximately 98,000 clones, 70% to 85% of them singletons. The sample taken for sequencing was blood. The receptor set was obtained from a young man in good health.

The chain couples TRBV5-1 to TRBJ1-1; TRBD1 agrees at 7 bases. The V gene's germline CDR1 is SGHRS and CDR2 YFSETQ. The CDR3 extends over 14 amino acids. Trimming at V came to 4 bases and at J to 0 bases, leaving 3 bases not matched to a gene. CDR3 sequence: CASSPGTVNTEAFF. The CDR3 bases are TGCGCCAGCAGCCCTGGGACAGTGAACACTGAAGCTTTCTTT.

Regarding this clone: A single base separates this from a much larger clone, so it may be a read error. The rearrangement links TRBV7-2 to TRBJ1-1, with 7 bases lining up with TRBD1. V lost 5 bases to trimming and J lost 1 base; unmatched junction nucleotides: 1. The germline gives CDR1 SGHTA, CDR2 FQGNSA. The CDR3 is made up of 13 amino acids. Here the CDR3 reads CASSRQGNTEAFF. The CDR3 nucleotides read TGTGCCAGCAGCCGACAGGGGAACACTGAAGCTTTCTTT. The full variable domain, with the rest looked up from reference TRBV7-2 and TRBJ1-1, is GAGVSQSPSNKVTEKGKDVELRCDPISGHTALYWYRQSLGQGLEFLIYFQGNSAPDKSGLPSDRFSAERTGGSVSTLTIQRTQQEDSAVYLCASSRQGNTEAFFGQGTRLTVV.

This sequence joins TRBV6-4 and TRBJ1-1, with D perhaps TRBD1 (6 bases). CDR1 is MRHNA, CDR2 SNTAGT, per germline. Trimming shortened V by 6 bases and J by 1 base, and 12 bases separated the two germline ends. The CDR3 has 14 residues. The CDR3 region has the DNA TGTGCCAGCAGGGCCCAGACAGGGAACACTGAAGCTTTCTTT. The encoded protein is CASRAQTGNTEAFF.

The count of this clone is one. The junction departs from germline at one end; a sequencing error may be responsible. This chain joins TRBV3-1 (or the pseudogene TRBV3-2) and TRBJ2-5; no clear D. The CDR3 has 16 residues. Germline CDR1 is LGHDT and CDR2 is YNNKEL (reference sequence). CDR3 sequence: CVSSQGIGRSQETQYF. CDR3 in DNA: TGTGTCAGCAGCCAAGGGATTGGGCGTTCCCAAGAGACCCAGTACTTC.

Note on this clone: This CDR3 is also generated by other DNA sequences in the sample. The chain recombines TRBV4-3 with TRBJ1-2; 7 nucleotides match TRBD1. This CDR3 has 14 residues. Germline CDR1 is LGHNA and CDR2 is YSLEER. After removal of 2 bases from V and 6 bases from J, the junction contained 6 bases not matched to a gene. In DNA form, the CDR3 reads TGCGCCAGCAGCCAAAAGACAGGGAGGAATGGCTACACCTTC. Amino acid sequence: CASSQKTGRNGYTF.

The chain combines TRBV5-1 with TRBJ2-5; D call uncertain. V was cut by 4 bases and J by 6 bases, with 16 bases left in between. This CDR3 has 14 amino acids. The germline gives CDR1 SGHRS, CDR2 YFSETQ. The chain's CDR3 is CASSPRYAGQTQYF. In DNA, the CDR3 is TGCGCCAGCAGCCCCAGATACGCAGGCCAGACCCAGTACTTC.

The chain combines TRBV10-3 with TRBJ1-2, with a tentative D call TRBD1 (6 bases). The CDR3 totals 15 residues. Germline CDR1 and CDR2: ENHRY and SYGVKD. V shed 6 bases and J shed 6 bases, with 20 bases lying between them. The CDR3 DNA reads as TGTGCCATCAGCTATCACGGTGTCAGGACAGATGGCTACACCTTC. It yields the protein CAISYHGVRTDGYTF.

There are a few counts of this clone. The chain combines TRBV18 with TRBJ1-1; D not resolved. Germline V gives CDR1 KGHSH, CDR2 LQKENI. The CDR3 runs to 16 residues. V lost 3 bases and J lost 0, with 14 bases in between. The CDR3 DNA sequence: TGTGCCAGCTCACCCTACGTGTCGGGCATGAACACTGAAGCTTTCTTT. As protein: CASSPYVSGMNTEAFF.

This sequence joins TRBV12-3 or TRBV12-4 and TRBJ1-5; D is undetermined. This CDR3 contains 12 residues. The V and J ends lost 4 bases and 5 bases respectively, with 6 bases between them. As DNA, the CDR3 is TGTGCCAGCAGTTCCAGCTATCAGCCCCAGCATTTT. This encodes CASSSSYQPQHF.

The chain is built from TRBV5-1 and TRBJ1-2; the match to TRBD1 covers 7 bases. The CDR3 is 14 amino acids. J was trimmed by 7 bases and V by 0 bases; bases with no gene match: 6. The germline V gene has CDR1 SGHRS and CDR2 YFSETQ. CDR3 region: CASSLEVRQGGYTF. CDR3 coding DNA: TGCGCCAGCAGCTTGGAAGTCCGACAGGGTGGCTACACCTTC.

V usage is TRBV29-1 and J usage is TRBJ2-2; 10 positions match TRBD2. Germline V gives CDR1 SQVTM, CDR2 ANQGSEA. The CDR3 runs 15 residues. V shed 6 bases, J shed 5 bases, and the junction held 9 bases outside the gene matches. The DNA for the CDR3 is TGCAGCGTCGGGCCAGCGGGGGGGCGGACCGGGGAGCTGTTTTTT. Residues: CSVGPAGGRTGELFF.

This chain uses TRBV11-1 with TRBJ2-1, with a possible D match to TRBD2 (5 bases). Germline CDR1 SGHAT, CDR2 FQDESV (reference sequence). The V and J ends lost 5 bases and 9 bases respectively, with 11 bases between them. This CDR3 region has 12 residues. In nucleotides, the CDR3 is TGTGCCAGCAGCCCGCACCGGGGTGAGCAGTTCTTC. As protein: CASSPHRGEQFF. Supplemented by reference TRBV11-1 and TRBJ2-1, the full variable domain reads EAEVAQSPRYKITEKSQAVAFWCDPISGHATLYWYRQILGQGPELLVQFQDESVVDDSQLPKDRFSAERLKGVDSTLKIQPAELGDSAMYLCASSPHRGEQFFGPGTRLTVL.

The V call is TRBV2, the J call TRBJ1-5, with no clear D. V lost 4 bases and J 5 bases, leaving 12 bases between the germline ends. The CDR3 length is 14 residues. Germline CDR1 is SNHLY and CDR2 is FYNNEI. CDR3 DNA: TGTGCCAGCAGTGGTGAGGGATTGTATCAGCCCCAGCATTTT. It specifies CASSGEGLYQPQHF.

This clone was counted only a few times. This rearrangement joins TRBV14 to TRBJ1-3; 7 bases map to TRBD1. There are 15 residues in the CDR3. After removal of 4 bases from V and 0 bases from J, the junction contained 3 bases not matched to a gene. The V gene's germline CDR1 is SGHDN and CDR2 FVKESK. CDR3 amino acids: CASSRGQFSGNTIYF. The CDR3 nucleotides read TGTGCCAGCAGCCGGGGACAGTTCTCTGGAAACACCATATATTTT.

The rearrangement joins TRBV7-8 to TRBJ2-3; D is possibly TRBD2 (5 bases). The CDR3 runs 17 residues. Germline V gives CDR1 SGHVS, CDR2 FQNEAQ. Deletions cut 0 bases from V and 1 base from J, with 14 bases between. DNA of the CDR3: TGTGCCAGCAGCTTAGCGAGGGTACGAGGTCGCACAGATACGCAGTATTTT. Encoded protein: CASSLARVRGRTDTQYF.

The chain couples TRBV11-2 to TRBJ1-1; D unresolved. The germline V gene encodes CDR1 SGHAT and CDR2 FQNNGV. V lost 0 bases and J lost 6, with 8 bases in between. CDR3 length: 13 amino acids. CDR3 sequence: CASSLDQVAEAFF. Written as DNA, the CDR3 is TGTGCCAGCAGCTTAGATCAGGTTGCTGAAGCTTTCTTT.

V usage is TRBV6-2 or TRBV6-3 and J usage is TRBJ2-5, with 8 bases aligning to TRBD2. This CDR3 is built from 18 residues. V dropped 2 bases and J dropped 0; count of bases not matched to a gene: 11. CDR1 is MNHEY and CDR2 is SVGEGT in the germline V gene. CDR3 loop: CASSYPGAGGTNQETQYF. In DNA, the CDR3 is TGTGCCAGCAGTTACCCCGGGGCGGGGGGAACAAACCAAGAGACCCAGTACTTC.

This clone appeared a single time. CDR3 sequence: CASGPADNSPLHF. The CDR3, as DNA: TGTGCCAGCGGACCGGCCGATAATTCACCCCTCCACTTT. The chain links TRBV27 to TRBJ1-6; no definite D call. V lost 8 bases to trimming and J lost 5 bases, with 10 bases between them. CDR3 size: 13 residues. Germline CDR1 reads MNHEY; CDR2 reads SMNVEV (reference sequence).

The gene calls are TRBV6-5 and TRBJ2-1; D gene unclear. Germline lookup yields CDR1 MNHEY and CDR2 SVGAGI. The CDR3 spans 11 residues. With 4 bases removed from V and 6 bases from J, the gap between germline ends came to 4 bases. The CDR3 region is CASSSANEQFF. Here the CDR3 DNA reads TGTGCCAGCAGTTCGGCCAATGAGCAGTTCTTC.

The chain is built from TRBV5-1 and TRBJ1-1; 8 bases map to TRBD1. The V gene's germline CDR1 is SGHRS and CDR2 YFSETQ. The ends lost 3 bases at V and 0 bases at J; junction bases unmatched: 1. The CDR3 spans 14 residues. The CDR3 loop reads CASSSDRVNTEAFF. In DNA form, the CDR3 reads TGCGCCAGCAGCTCGGACAGGGTGAACACTGAAGCTTTCTTT.

This chain links TRBV7-6 with TRBJ2-5; maybe TRBD1 (5 bases). The V end lost 5 bases, the J end lost 7 bases, and 14 bases lay between the germline ends. Germline V CDR1 and CDR2: SGHVS, FNYEAQ. This CDR3 region has 13 residues. The CDR3 coding sequence is TGTGCCAGCAGCCCAGGGATCTATGGGACCCAGTACTTC. Amino acid sequence: CASSPGIYGTQYF.

The chain recombines TRBV4-3 with TRBJ2-2, with a tentative D call TRBD2 (6 bases). CDR3 length: 12 amino acids. V was shortened by 4 bases and J by 7 bases, with 7 bases between the two germline ends. Looked up from germline, CDR1 is LGHNA and CDR2 is YSLEER. As DNA, the CDR3 is TGCGCCAGCAGCCCCGGGGGCGGGGAGCTGTTTTTT. This codes for CASSPGGGELFF.

The rearrangement uses TRBV6-5 and TRBJ2-1, with D unresolved. This CDR3 is 11 amino acids long. The ends were cut back, 2 bases at V and 7 bases at J, with 3 bases in the middle. The germline V gene encodes CDR1 MNHEY and CDR2 SVGAGI. The CDR3 DNA sequence: TGTGCCAGCAGTTACCTAAATGAGCAGTTCTTC. This gives the protein CASSYLNEQFF.

The CDR3 DNA sequence: TGTGCCAGCAGCCCCGATCCCAGCACAGATACGCAGTATTTT. This codes for CASSPDPSTDTQYF. The chain recombines TRBV3-1 (or the pseudogene TRBV3-2) with TRBJ2-3; D unresolved. The ends were cut back, 4 bases at V and 0 bases at J, with 8 bases in the middle. In germline, CDR1 is LGHDT, CDR2 YNNKEL (reference sequence). This CDR3 is built from 14 residues.

This sequence joins TRBV5-4 and TRBJ2-3, with 9 bases aligning to TRBD1. From germline, CDR1 is SGHNT and CDR2 YYREEE (reference sequence). There are 14 residues in the CDR3. Trimming took 4 bases from V and 1 from J; bases not matched to a gene: 1. The CDR3 loop reads CASSRDRGTDTQYF. CDR3 in DNA: TGTGCCAGCAGCCGGGACAGGGGCACAGATACGCAGTATTTT.

CDR3 nucleotide sequence: TGCGCCAGCAGCTCGGACGGGGGGTTGGTAGATACGCAGTATTTT. This codes for CASSSDGGLVDTQYF. The rearrangement joins TRBV5-1 to TRBJ2-3, with 7 bases that match TRBD2. The CDR3 sequence is 15 residues long. Germline V gives CDR1 SGHRS, CDR2 YFSETQ. The ends lost 3 bases at V and 5 bases at J; junction bases unmatched: 9.

V is TRBV6-5 and J is TRBJ2-7; 10 positions agree with TRBD1. The CDR3 contains 15 residues. Germline loops: CDR1 MNHEY, CDR2 SVGAGI. J was trimmed by 2 bases and V by 1 base; bases with no gene match: 2. CDR3 DNA sequence: TGTGCCAGCAGTTACTTGACAGGGGGCCCCTACGAGCAGTACTTC. Its protein is CASSYLTGGPYEQYF.

The genes are TRBV7-8 and TRBJ1-5; perhaps TRBD1 as D (5 bases). The CDR3 is made up of 15 amino acids. Germline loops: CDR1 SGHVS, CDR2 FQNEAQ. V dropped 1 base and J dropped 9 bases, with 16 bases sitting between them. The CDR3: CASSLGGGTGRPQHF. The CDR3 nucleotides are TGTGCCAGCAGCTTAGGGGGGGGGACTGGGCGGCCCCAGCATTTT.